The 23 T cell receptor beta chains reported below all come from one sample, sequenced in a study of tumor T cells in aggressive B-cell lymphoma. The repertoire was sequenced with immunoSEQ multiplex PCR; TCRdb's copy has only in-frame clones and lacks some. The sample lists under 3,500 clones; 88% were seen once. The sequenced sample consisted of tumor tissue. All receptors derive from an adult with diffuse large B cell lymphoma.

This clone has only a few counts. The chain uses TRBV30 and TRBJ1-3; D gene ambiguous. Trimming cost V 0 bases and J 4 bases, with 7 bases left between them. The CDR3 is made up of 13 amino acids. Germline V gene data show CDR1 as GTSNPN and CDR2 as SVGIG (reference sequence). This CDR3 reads CAWSVYGGNTIYF. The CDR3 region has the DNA TGTGCCTGGAGTGTATACGGGGGAAACACCATATATTTT.

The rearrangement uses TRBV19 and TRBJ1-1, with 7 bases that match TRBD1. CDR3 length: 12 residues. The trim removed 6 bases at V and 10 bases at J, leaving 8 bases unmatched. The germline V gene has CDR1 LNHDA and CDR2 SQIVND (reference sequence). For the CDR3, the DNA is TGTGCCAGTAGCTACAGGGGTCTGAGAGCTTTCTTT. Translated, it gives CASSYRGLRAFF.

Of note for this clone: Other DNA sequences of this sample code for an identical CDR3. CDR3 in amino acids: CASTGTGRNSPLHF. CDR3 in DNA: TGTGCCAGCACGGGAACAGGGAGAAATTCACCCCTCCACTTT. The chain employs TRBV11-1 and TRBJ1-6; perhaps TRBD1 as D (6 bases). The CDR3 contains 14 residues. V was pared by 7 bases and J by 7 bases, with 14 bases between. Germline loops: CDR1 SGHAT, CDR2 FQDESV (reference sequence).

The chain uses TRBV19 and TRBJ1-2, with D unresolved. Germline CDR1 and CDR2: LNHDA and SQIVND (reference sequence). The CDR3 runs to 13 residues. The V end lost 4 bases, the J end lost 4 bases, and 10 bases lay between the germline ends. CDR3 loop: CASSRQVVYGYTF. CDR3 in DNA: TGTGCCAGTAGTAGGCAGGTCGTCTATGGCTACACCTTC.

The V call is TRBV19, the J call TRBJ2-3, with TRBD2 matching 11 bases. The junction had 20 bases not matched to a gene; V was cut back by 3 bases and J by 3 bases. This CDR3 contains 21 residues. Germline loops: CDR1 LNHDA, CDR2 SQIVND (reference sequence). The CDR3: CASSIRAPGSGGAGGTDTQYF. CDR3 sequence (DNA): TGTGCCAGTAGTATTCGGGCCCCGGGTAGCGGGGGGGCCGGAGGGACAGATACGCAGTATTTT. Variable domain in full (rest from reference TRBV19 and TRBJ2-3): DGGITQSPKYLFRKEGQNVTLSCEQNLNHDAMYWYRQDPGQGLRLIYYSQIVNDFQKGDIAEGYSVSREKKESFPLTVTSAQKNPTAFYLCASSIRAPGSGGAGGTDTQYFGPGTRLTVL.

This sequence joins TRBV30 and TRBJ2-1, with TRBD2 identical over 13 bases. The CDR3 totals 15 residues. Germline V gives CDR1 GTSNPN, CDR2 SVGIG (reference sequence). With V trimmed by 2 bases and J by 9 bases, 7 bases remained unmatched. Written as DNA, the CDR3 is TGTGCCTGGAGTCTCGGACTAGCGGGAGCATCTGAGCAGTTCTTC. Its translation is CAWSLGLAGASEQFF. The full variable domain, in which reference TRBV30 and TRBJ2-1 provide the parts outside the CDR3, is SQTIHQWPATLVQPVGSPLSLECTVEGTSNPNLYWYRQAAGRGLQLLFYSVGIGQISSEVPQNLSASRPQDRQFILSSKKLLLSDSGFYLCAWSLGLAGASEQFFGPGTRLTVL.

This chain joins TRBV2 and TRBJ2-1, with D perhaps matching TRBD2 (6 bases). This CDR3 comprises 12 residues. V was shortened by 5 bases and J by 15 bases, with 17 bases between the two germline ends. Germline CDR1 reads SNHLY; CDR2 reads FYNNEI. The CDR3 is CASSSGLLGRFF. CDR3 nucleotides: TGTGCCAGCAGTTCGGGACTCCTAGGGCGGTTCTTC.

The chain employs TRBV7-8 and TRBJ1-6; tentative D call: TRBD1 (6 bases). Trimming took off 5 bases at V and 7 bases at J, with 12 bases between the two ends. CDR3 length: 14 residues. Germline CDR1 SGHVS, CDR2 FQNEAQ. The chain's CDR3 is CASSHRVGNSPLHF. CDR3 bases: TGTGCCAGCAGCCACAGGGTGGGAAATTCACCCCTCCACTTT.

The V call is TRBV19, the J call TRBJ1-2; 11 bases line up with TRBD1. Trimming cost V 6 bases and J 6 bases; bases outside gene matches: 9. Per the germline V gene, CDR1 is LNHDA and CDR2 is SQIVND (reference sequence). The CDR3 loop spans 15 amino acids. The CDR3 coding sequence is TGTGCCAGTAGCCCGATAGGACAGGGGGCGGATGGCTACACCTTC. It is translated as CASSPIGQGADGYTF.

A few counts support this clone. CDR3 nucleotide sequence: TGTGCCAGCGAGGGGGCAGGGACCGGGGAGCTGTTTTTT. Translating gives CASEGAGTGELFF. The chain links TRBV28 to TRBJ2-2; TRBD1 agrees at 7 bases. The CDR3 loop spans 13 amino acids. Germline-derived CDR1 and CDR2 are MDHEN and SYDVKM. V dropped 8 bases and J dropped 5; count of bases not matched to a gene: 5. Supplemented by reference TRBV28 and TRBJ2-2, the full variable domain reads DVKVTQSSRYLVKRTGEKVFLECVQDMDHENMFWYRQDPGLGLRLIYFSYDVKMKEKGDIPEGYSVSREKKERFSLILESASTNQTSMYLCASEGAGTGELFFGEGSRLTVL.

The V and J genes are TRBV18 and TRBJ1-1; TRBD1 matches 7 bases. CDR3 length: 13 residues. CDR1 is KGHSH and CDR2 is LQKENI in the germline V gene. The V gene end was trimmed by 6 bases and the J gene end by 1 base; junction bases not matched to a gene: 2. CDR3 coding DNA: TGTGCCAGCTCCGCAGGGGGGAACACTGAAGCTTTCTTT. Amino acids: CASSAGGNTEAFF. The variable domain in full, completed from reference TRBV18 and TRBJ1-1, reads NAGVMQNPRHLVRRRGQEARLRCSPMKGHSHVYWYRQLPEEGLKFMVYLQKENIIDESGMPKERFSAEFPKEGPSILRIQQVVRGDSAAYFCASSAGGNTEAFFGQGTRLTVV.

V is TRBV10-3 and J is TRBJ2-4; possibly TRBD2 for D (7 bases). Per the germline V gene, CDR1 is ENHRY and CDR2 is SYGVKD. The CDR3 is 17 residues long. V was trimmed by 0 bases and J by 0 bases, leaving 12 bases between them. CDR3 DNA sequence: TGTGCCATCAGTGAGTCGGGGGCGGGGGTAGCCAAAAACATTCAGTACTTC. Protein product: CAISESGAGVAKNIQYF.

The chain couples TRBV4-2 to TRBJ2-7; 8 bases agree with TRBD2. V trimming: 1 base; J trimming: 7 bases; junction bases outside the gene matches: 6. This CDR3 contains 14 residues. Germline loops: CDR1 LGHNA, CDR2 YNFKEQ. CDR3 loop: CASSQAGGPWEQYF. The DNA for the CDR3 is TGTGCCAGCAGCCAAGCGGGGGGGCCATGGGAGCAGTACTTC.

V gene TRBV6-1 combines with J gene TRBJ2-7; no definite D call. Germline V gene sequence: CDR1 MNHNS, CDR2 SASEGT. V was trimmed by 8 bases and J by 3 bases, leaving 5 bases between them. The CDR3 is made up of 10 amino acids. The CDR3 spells CASHSYEQYF. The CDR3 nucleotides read TGTGCCAGCCATAGCTACGAGCAGTACTTC.

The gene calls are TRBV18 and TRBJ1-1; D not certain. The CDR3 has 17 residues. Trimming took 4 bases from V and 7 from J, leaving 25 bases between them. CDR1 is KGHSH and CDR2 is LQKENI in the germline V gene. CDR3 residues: CASSLITPAERLSEAFF. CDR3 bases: TGTGCCAGCTCACTAATAACCCCGGCAGAGCGCTTAAGTGAAGCTTTCTTT.

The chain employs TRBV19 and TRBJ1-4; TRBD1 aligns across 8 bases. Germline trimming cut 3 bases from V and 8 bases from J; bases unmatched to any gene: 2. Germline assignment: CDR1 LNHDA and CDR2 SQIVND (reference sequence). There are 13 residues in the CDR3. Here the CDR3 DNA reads TGTGCCAGTAGTATGGCAGGGGGCGAAAAACTGTTTTTT. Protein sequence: CASSMAGGEKLFF.

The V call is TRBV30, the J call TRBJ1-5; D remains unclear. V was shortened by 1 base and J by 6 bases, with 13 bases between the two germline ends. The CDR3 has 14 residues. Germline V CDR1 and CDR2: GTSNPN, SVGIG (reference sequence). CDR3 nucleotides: TGTGCCTGGAGTGCGGGAGTGGGGAGTCAGCCCCAGCATTTT. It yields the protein CAWSAGVGSQPQHF.

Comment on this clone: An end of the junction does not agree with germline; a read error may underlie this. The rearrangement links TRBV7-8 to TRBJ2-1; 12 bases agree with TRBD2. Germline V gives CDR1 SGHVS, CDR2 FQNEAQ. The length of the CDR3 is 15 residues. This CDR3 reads CASSLAGGPYNEQFF. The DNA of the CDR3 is TGTGCCAGCAGCCTAGCGGGGGGGCCCTACAATGAGCAGTTCTTC.

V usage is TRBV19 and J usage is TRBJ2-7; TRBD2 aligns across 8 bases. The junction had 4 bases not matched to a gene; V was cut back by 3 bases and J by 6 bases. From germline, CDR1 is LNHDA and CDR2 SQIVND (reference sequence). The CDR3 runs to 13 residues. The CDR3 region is CASSIGGASEQYF. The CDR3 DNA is TGTGCCAGTAGTATCGGGGGGGCCTCCGAGCAGTACTTC.

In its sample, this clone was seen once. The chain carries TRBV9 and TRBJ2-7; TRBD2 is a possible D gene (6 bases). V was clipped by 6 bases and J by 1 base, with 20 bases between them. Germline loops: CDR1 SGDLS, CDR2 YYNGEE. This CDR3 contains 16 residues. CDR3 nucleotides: TGTGCCAGCATTTTCCGGGACGTCCGGGGGTCCTACGAGCAGTACTTC. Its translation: CASIFRDVRGSYEQYF.

The CDR3 here is CASSQDRGPSNQPQHF. For the CDR3, the DNA is TGTGCCAGCAGCCAAGACAGGGGGCCGTCTAATCAGCCCCAGCATTTT. The chain joins TRBV4-2 to TRBJ1-5, with TRBD1 matching 8 bases. The CDR3 totals 16 residues. After removal of 0 bases from V and 4 bases from J, the junction contained 5 bases not matched to a gene. CDR1 is LGHNA and CDR2 is YNFKEQ in the germline V gene.

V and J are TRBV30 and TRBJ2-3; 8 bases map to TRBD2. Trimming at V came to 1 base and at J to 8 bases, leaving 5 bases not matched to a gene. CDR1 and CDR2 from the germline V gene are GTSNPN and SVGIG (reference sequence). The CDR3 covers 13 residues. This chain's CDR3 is CAWSASGGGTQYF. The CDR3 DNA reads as TGTGCCTGGAGTGCCAGCGGGGGCGGTACGCAGTATTTT.

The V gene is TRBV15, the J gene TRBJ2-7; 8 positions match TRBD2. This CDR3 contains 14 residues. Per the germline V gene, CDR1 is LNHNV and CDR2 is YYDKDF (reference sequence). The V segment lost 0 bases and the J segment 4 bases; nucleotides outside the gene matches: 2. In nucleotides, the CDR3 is TGTGCCACCAGCAGAGAACTAGCGGTGTACGAGCAGTACTTC. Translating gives CATSRELAVYEQYF.